This T cell receptor (beta chain) was sequenced for a study of blood T cell repertoires in COVID-19. Study information: COVID-19 samples, acute and convalescent, were from the United States, Italy and Spain. Sources were T cells, B-cell-depleted T cells, or PBMCs; the material itself was cDNA or gDNA.

Researchers sorted participants into cohorts using their self-reported clinical history. Recovery meant two consecutive negative NP/OP PCR tests, professional clearance, or resolved symptoms. V was shortened by 0 bases and J by 2 bases, with 7 bases between the two germline ends. The CDR3 length is 14 residues. Germline V gene lookup returns CDR1 LGHDT and CDR2 YNNKEL (reference sequence). Method: immunoSEQ multiplex PCR; TCRdb's copy keeps in-frame clones and lacks some. The table includes more than 250,000 clones, 70% to 90% detected once. The genes are TRBV3-1 (or the pseudogene TRBV3-2) and TRBJ1-2; D not resolved. Material for sequencing was PBMCs or T cells enriched from blood (not recorded which). The receptor comes from a woman aged 25 to 39 who had recovered from COVID-19. CDR3 region: CASSQDNRNYGYTF. Here the CDR3 DNA reads TGTGCCAGCAGCCAAGACAACCGGAACTATGGCTACACCTTC.